What follows describes a single T cell receptor (beta chain). Unsorted PBMCs provided DNA that was sequenced on ten immunoSEQ deep assay plates. The method was immunoSEQ multiplex PCR; TCRdb's version includes in-frame clones alone and lacks a portion of them. The sample gives about half a million clones, over 75% of which show up once; about 12% is in the top ten. The germline V and J ends were trimmed by 5 bases and 5 bases, with 12 bases remaining between them. The CDR3 loop spans 12 amino acids. Germline V gives CDR1 SQVTM, CDR2 ANQGSEA. These data come from a study of shared clonotypes between healthy human individuals.

The chain recombines TRBV29-1 with TRBJ2-5; D is ambiguous. This receptor was identified in a woman aged 40-49 years in good health. Some clones in this sample may be carry-over from other donors' samples. Sequencing was performed on PBMCs. CDR3 region: CSVQLQVETQYF. CDR3 DNA sequence: TGCAGCGTTCAACTCCAAGTGGAGACCCAGTACTTC.